This record concerns one TCR beta chain sequence. One end of the junction fails to match germline, which may point to a read error. The data originate from a study of shared T cell receptors in the human thymus. The length of the CDR3 is 16 residues. Germline assignment: CDR1 LGHNA and CDR2 YSLEER. Assay: immunoSEQ multiplex PCR; the TCRdb copy retains only in-frame clones and omits some. The profile shows 700,000 or so clones, 80% to 90% of them singletons. These same records also appear under a second study, on human thymus T cells.

This rearrangement joins TRBV4-3 to TRBJ2-7; 9 bases are a match to TRBD1. Specimen: thymocytes. The sequence derives from a girl under two years old with a congenital heart defect. The CDR3 loop is CASSQLPGQGKNEQSF. The CDR3 DNA is TGCGCCAGCAGCCAACTCCCAGGACAGGGGAAAAACGAGCAGTCCTTC.